In this sample, the clone carrying this TCR beta chain turned up many times. TCRdb reprocessed the 5' RACE reads with MiXCR, giving one entry per CDR3 protein. The sample yields 130,000 to 150,000 distinct CDR3 sequences, around 3.4% seen once. These data originate in a study of identical twins. Sequencing used memory T cells sorted from blood. This receptor was identified in a man aged 18 to 29 in good health.

CDR3 bases: TGTGCCAGCAGCCCAGCCCTTCGGGACTATAGGGCAGATACGCAGTATTTT. This codes for CASSPALRDYRADTQYF. The rearrangement uses TRBV7-8 and TRBJ2-3, with TRBD2 matching over 7 bases. CDR3 length equals 17 residues. Germline trimming cut 5 bases from V and 4 bases from J; bases unmatched to any gene: 15. CDR1 and CDR2 from the germline V gene are SGHVS and FQNEAQ.